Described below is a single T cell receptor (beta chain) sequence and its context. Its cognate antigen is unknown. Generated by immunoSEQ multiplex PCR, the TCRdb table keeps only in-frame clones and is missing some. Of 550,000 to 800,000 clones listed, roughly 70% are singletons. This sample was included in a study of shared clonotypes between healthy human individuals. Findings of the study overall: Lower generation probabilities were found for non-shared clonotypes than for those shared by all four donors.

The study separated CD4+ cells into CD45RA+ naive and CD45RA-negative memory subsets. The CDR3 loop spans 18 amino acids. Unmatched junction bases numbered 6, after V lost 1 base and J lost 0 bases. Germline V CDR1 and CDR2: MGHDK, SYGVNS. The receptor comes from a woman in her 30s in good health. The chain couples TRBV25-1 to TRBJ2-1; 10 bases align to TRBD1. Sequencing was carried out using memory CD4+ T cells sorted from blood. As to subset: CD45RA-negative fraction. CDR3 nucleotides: TGTGCCAGCAGTGAATCCGGGACAGGGGTTCCCTCCTACAATGAGCAGTTCTTC. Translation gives CASSESGTGVPSYNEQFF.